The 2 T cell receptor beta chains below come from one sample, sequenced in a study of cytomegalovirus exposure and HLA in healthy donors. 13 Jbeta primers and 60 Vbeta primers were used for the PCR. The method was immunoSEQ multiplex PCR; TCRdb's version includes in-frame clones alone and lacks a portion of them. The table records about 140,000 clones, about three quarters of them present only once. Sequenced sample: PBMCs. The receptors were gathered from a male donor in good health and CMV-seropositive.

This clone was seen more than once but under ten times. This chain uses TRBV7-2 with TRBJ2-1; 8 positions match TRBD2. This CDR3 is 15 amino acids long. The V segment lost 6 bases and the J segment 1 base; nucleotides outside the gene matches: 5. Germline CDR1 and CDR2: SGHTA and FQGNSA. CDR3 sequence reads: CASSISGDSYNEQFF. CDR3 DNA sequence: TGTGCCAGCAGTATTAGCGGGGATTCCTACAATGAGCAGTTCTTC.

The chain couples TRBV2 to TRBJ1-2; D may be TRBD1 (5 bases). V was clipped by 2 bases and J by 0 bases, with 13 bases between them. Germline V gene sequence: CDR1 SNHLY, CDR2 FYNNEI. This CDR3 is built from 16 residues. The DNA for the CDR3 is TGTGCCAGCAGTGAAAACGGGGGGTCAGCTAACTATGGCTACACCTTC. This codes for CASSENGGSANYGYTF.